Included here is one T cell receptor beta chain sequence, with context. The V gene end was trimmed by 6 bases and the J gene end by 1 base; junction bases not matched to a gene: 5. This CDR3 comprises 16 residues. Germline assignment: CDR1 MNHEY and CDR2 SMNVEV (reference sequence). This sample was included in a study of blood T cell repertoires in COVID-19. The data were produced by immunoSEQ multiplex PCR, yet TCRdb's version contains in-frame clones alone and is incomplete. The profile shows fewer than 250,000 clones, roughly 84% of them singletons. This chain uses TRBV27 with TRBJ1-6; TRBD1 agrees at 8 bases. The sample consisted of peripheral blood. The sequence came from a woman aged 45-59 years with acute or convalescent COVID-19. The CDR3: CASRDRVGSYNSPLHF. The CDR3 DNA reads as TGTGCCAGCAGGGACAGGGTTGGATCCTATAATTCACCCCTCCACTTT.